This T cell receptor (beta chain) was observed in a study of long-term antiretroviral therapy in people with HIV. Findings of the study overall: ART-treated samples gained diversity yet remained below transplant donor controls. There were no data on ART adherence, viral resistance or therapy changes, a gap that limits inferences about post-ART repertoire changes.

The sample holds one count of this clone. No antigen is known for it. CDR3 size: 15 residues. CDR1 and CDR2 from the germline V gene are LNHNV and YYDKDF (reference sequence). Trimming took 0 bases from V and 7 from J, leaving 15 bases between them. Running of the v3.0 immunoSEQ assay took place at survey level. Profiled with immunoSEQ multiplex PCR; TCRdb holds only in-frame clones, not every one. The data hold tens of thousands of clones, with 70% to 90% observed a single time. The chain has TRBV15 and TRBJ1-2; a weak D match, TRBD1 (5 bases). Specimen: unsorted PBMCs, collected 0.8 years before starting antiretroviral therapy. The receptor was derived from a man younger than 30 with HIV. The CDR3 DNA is TGTGCCACCAGCAGAGACGGCCAGGGCCCCGGTGGCTACACCTTC. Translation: CATSRDGQGPGGYTF.